This TCR beta chain came from a study of CD8+CD57+ T cells in acquired aplastic anemia. Study conclusions and caveats: Twenty-nine CD8+ CDR3 sequences were shared between patients and controls.

Patients sequenced had flow cytometry evidence of CD8+CD57+ cell expansion. As for this clonotype: The antigen is undetermined.

Using genomic DNA as the template, TCR beta VDJ and CDR3 profiling was carried out. MiXCR was run by TCRdb on the reads, yielding one entry per CDR3 protein. The table lists under 250,000 distinct CDR3 sequences, more than 45% of them singletons. This CDR3 spans 14 amino acids. CDR1 and CDR2 (germline): KGHDR, SFDVKD. Trimming took 2 bases from V and 7 from J; bases not matched to a gene: 6. This TCR derives from a human donor with aplastic anemia. Sample: sorted CD4+, CD8+, or CD8+CD57+ T cells (not recorded which) from PBMCs. V is TRBV24-1 and J is TRBJ2-7; 8 nucleotides agree with TRBD1. CDR3 nucleotides: TGTGCCACCAGTGATTGGAGACAGGGGTCTGAGCAGTACTTC. Amino acids: CATSDWRQGSEQYF.